One and the same sample provided the 2 T cell receptor beta chains below, sequenced in a study of blood T cell repertoires in COVID-19. Sequenced by immunoSEQ multiplex PCR; TCRdb stores in-frame clones only, minus some. The sample gives around 250,000 clones, approximately 85% of which show up once; approximately 9.6% is in the top ten. What was sequenced was PBMCs or T cells enriched from blood (not recorded which). The origin of the receptors is a woman aged 50 to 60 with acute COVID-19.

J is TRBJ2-3 and V is TRBV27; D not certain. The length of the CDR3 is 15 residues. V was trimmed by 3 bases and J by 3 bases, leaving 13 bases between them. Germline V gives CDR1 MNHEY, CDR2 SMNVEV (reference sequence). Written as DNA, the CDR3 is TGTGCCAGCAGTTTGTTTGCTAGTTCAACAGATACGCAGTATTTT. It yields the protein CASSLFASSTDTQYF.

V gene TRBV15 combines with J gene TRBJ1-6, with a weak D call TRBD1 (5 bases). Germline lookup yields CDR1 LNHNV and CDR2 YYDKDF (reference sequence). There are 15 residues in the CDR3. Trimming took 3 bases from V and 7 from J, leaving 13 bases between them. CDR3: CATSRGLMGNSPLHF. The CDR3 coding sequence is TGTGCCACCAGCAGGGGACTTATGGGGAATTCACCCCTCCACTTT.